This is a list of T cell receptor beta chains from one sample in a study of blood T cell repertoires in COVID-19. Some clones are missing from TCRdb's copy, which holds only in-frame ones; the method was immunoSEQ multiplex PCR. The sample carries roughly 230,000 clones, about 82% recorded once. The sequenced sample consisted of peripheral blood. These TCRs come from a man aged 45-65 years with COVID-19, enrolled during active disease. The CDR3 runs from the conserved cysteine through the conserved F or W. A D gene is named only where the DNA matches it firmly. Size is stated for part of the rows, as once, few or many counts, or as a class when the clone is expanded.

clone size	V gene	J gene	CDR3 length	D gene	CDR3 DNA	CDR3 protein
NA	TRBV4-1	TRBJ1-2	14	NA	TGCGCCAGCAGCCGGACAGAACTTAACTATGGCTACACCTTC	CASSRTELNYGYTF
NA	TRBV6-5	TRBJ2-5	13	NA	TGTGCCAGCAGTTACAGCATTCAAGAGACCCAGTACTTC	CASSYSIQETQYF
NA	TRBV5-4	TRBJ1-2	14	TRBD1	TGTGCCAGCAGCTCAGGGGACAGGGGCTATGGCTACACCTTC	CASSSGDRGYGYTF
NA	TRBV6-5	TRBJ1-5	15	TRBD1	TGTGCCAGCAGTAGCGGACAGGGCAGGAGTCAGCCCCAGCATTTT	CASSSGQGRSQPQHF
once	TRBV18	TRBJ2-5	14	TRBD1	TGTGCCAGCTCACCACCGACAGGGGGGGAGACCCAGTACTTC	CASSPPTGGETQYF
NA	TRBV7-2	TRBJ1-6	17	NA	TGTGCCAGCAGCTTAGTAGGGGGGGAGGCCTATAATTCACCCCTCCACTTT	CASSLVGGEAYNSPLHF
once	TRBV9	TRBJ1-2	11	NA	TGTGCCAGCACGGGGAACTATGGCTACACCTTC	CASTGNYGYTF
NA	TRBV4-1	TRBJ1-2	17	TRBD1	TGCGCCAGCAGCCCCCCGGGACAGGCCCTTCCCCGCTATGGCTACACCTTC	CASSPPGQALPRYGYTF
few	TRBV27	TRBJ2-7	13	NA	TGTGCCAGCAGTGGACAGAGCTCCTACGAGCAGTACTTC	CASSGQSSYEQYF
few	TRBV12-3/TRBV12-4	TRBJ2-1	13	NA	TGTGCCAGCAGGGCCTTGGTTTCCAATGAGCAGTTCTTC	CASRALVSNEQFF
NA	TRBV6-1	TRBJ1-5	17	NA	TGTGCCAGCAGTGAAGCTAGGGGACAAGCGGTTTATCAGCCCCAGCATTTT	CASSEARGQAVYQPQHF
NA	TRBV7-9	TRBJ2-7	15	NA	TGTGCCAGCAGCTTGATGGGGGGACAGTACTACGAGCAGTACTTC	CASSLMGGQYYEQYF
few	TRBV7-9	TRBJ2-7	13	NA	TGTGCCAGCAGCTTAGCGGGCGTCTACGAGCAGTACTTC	CASSLAGVYEQYF
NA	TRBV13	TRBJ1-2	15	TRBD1	TGTGCCAGCAGCTTAGGCCTGGACAGGGAGAATGGCTACACCTTC	CASSLGLDRENGYTF
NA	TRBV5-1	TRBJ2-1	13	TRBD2	TGCGCCAGCAAGCTCGCGGGGGGGCCTGAGCAGTTCTTC	CASKLAGGPEQFF
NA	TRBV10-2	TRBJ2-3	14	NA	TGCGCCAGCTCGACAGGCAATCGGCCAGATACGCAGTATTTT	CASSTGNRPDTQYF
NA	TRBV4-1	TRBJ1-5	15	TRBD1	TGCGCCAGCAGCTCTCGGACAGGGGGCACTTGGCCCCAGCATTTT	CASSSRTGGTWPQHF
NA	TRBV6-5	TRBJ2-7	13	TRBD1	TGTGCCAGCAGACCCACAGGGGCTGGAGAGCAGTACTTC	CASRPTGAGEQYF
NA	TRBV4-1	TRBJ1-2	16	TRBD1	TGCGCCAGCAGCCAAGATACCCTTCAGGGGGAGTCTGGCTACACCTTC	CASSQDTLQGESGYTF
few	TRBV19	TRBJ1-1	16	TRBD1	TGTGCCAGTAGTCCTCGACCGGGACAGCTAAACACTGAAGCTTTCTTT	CASSPRPGQLNTEAFF
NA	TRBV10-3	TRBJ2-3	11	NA	TGTGCCATCAGTGCTACAGATACGCAGTATTTT	CAISATDTQYF
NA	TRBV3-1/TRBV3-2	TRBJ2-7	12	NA	TGTGCCAGCAGCCAGACAGGTTACGAGCAGTACTTC	CASSQTGYEQYF
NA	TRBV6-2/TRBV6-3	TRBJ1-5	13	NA	TGTGCCAGCAGTTACGACACTTATCAGCCCCAGCATTTT	CASSYDTYQPQHF
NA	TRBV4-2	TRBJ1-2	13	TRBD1	TGTGCCAGCAGCCAGGACAGGGGGAATGGCTACACCTTC	CASSQDRGNGYTF
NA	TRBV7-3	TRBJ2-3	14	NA	TGTGCCAGCAGCTTGGGGGGACGCACAGATACGCAGTATTTT	CASSLGGRTDTQYF
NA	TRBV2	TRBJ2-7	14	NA	TGTGCCAGCAGTAGACAGGCGTTAGCCTACGAGCAGTACTTC	CASSRQALAYEQYF
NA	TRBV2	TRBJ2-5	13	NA	TGTGCCAGCAGTTTGGGACTGCAAGAGACCCAGTACTTC	CASSLGLQETQYF
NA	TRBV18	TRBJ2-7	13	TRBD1	TGTGCCAGCTCACCCGACAGGGTCCACGAGCAGTACTTC	CASSPDRVHEQYF
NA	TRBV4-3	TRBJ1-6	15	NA	TGCGCCAGCAGCCAAGATCTGGCAGGGTTTTCACCCCTCCACTTT	CASSQDLAGFSPLHF
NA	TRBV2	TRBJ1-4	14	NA	TGTGCCAGCTCCCGAGGGTCGAGTAATGAAAAACTGTTTTTT	CASSRGSSNEKLFF
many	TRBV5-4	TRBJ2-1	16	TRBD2	TGTGCCAGCAGCTTATTGGTAATGGGGGGGGACAATGAGCAGTTCTTC	CASSLLVMGGDNEQFF
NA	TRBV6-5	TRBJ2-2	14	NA	TGTGCCAGCAGAATAGTTGAGGACACCGGGGAGCTGTTTTTT	CASRIVEDTGELFF
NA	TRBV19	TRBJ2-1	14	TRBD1	TGTGCCAGTACCCGGGACAGGGGGGCCCATGAGCAGTTCTTC	CASTRDRGAHEQFF
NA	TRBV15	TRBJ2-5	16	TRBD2	TGTGCCACCAGCAGACTAGCGGGGGGGCGGCGGGAGACCCAGTACTTC	CATSRLAGGRRETQYF
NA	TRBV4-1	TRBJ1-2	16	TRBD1	TGCGCCAGCAGCCAAGTCCCGGGGCAGGGGGCAAAGGGCTACACCTTC	CASSQVPGQGAKGYTF
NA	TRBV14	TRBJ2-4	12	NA	TGTGCCAGCAGCCAGGCATTTGGCATTCAGTACTTC	CASSQAFGIQYF
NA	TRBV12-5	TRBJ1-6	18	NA	TGTGCTAGTGGTTTGACCCACGGGGAGCCACAGGGTGATTCACCCCTCCACTTT	CASGLTHGEPQGDSPLHF
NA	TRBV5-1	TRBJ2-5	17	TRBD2	TGCGCCAGCAGCTCCGGGACTAGCGAACCCAACAGAGAGACCCAGTACTTC	CASSSGTSEPNRETQYF
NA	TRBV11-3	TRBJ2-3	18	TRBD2	TGTGCCAGCAGCCCAACTAGCGGGGGGCCCATCGGGGCAGATACGCAGTATTTT	CASSPTSGGPIGADTQYF
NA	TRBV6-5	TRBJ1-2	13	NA	TGTGCCAGCAGTTTGACAGCCCTCGGTGGCTACACCTTC	CASSLTALGGYTF
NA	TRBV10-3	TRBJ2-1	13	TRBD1	TGTGCCATCGCCCGGGACAGGGCGAATGAGCAGTTCTTC	CAIARDRANEQFF
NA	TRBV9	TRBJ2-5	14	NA	TGTGCCAGCAGCGTAGGCCAGGGCCAAGAGACCCAGTACTTC	CASSVGQGQETQYF
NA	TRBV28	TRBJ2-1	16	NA	TGTGCCAGCAGTTTAGGAGGGACAGATTCCTACAATGAGCAGTTCTTC	CASSLGGTDSYNEQFF
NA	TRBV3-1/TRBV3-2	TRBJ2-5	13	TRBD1	TGTGCCAGCAGCCAGGGACAGGGAGAGACCCAGTACTTC	CASSQGQGETQYF
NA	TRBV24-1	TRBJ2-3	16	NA	TGTGCCACCAGTGACAACAGGGTCTTGAGCACAGATACGCAGTATTTT	CATSDNRVLSTDTQYF
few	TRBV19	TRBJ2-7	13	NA	TGTGCCAGTAGTATAGGGACAGATAACGAGCAGTACTTC	CASSIGTDNEQYF
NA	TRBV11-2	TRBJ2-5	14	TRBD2	TGTGCCAGCAGCTTCGGGGGGGCAAAAGAGACCCAGTACTTC	CASSFGGAKETQYF
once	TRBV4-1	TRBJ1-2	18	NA	TGCGCCAGCAGCCAGATGTCCGGGGTGGTAGGGCCTAACTATGGCTACACCTTC	CASSQMSGVVGPNYGYTF
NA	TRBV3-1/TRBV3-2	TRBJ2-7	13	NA	TGTGCCAGCAGCCAAACCGGGGCCTACGAGCAGTACTTC	CASSQTGAYEQYF
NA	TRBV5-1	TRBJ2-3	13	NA	TGCGCCAGCAGCTTGGCCCCTACAGATACGCAGTATTTT	CASSLAPTDTQYF
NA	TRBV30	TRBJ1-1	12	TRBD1	TGTGCCCGACAGGGGGCGAACACTGAAGCTTTCTTT	CARQGANTEAFF
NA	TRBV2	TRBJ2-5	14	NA	TGTGCCAGCAGTTGGTCAGCAGGCCAAGAGACCCAGTACTTC	CASSWSAGQETQYF
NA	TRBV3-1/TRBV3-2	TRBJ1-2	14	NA	TGTGCCAGCAGCCCGCGGGGGGGTTCATATGGCTACACCTTC	CASSPRGGSYGYTF
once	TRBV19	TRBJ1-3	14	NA	TGTGCCAGTAGTATCTCGGGTTGGGGAAACACCATATATTTT	CASSISGWGNTIYF
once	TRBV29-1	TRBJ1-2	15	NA	TGCAGCGCTTATGCACAGGGTCCCCCGAACTATGGCTACACCTTC	CSAYAQGPPNYGYTF
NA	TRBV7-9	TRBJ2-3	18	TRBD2	TGTGCCAGCAGCTTACCTGGGTGGACTAGCTCTAGCACAGATACGCAGTATTTT	CASSLPGWTSSSTDTQYF
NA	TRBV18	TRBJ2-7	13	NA	TGTGCCAGCACCTCAGGGTTCAACTACGAGCAGTACTTC	CASTSGFNYEQYF
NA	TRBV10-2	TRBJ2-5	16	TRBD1	TGCGCCAGCAGTGAGAGCCGGGACAGGTTAGAGGAGACCCAGTACTTC	CASSESRDRLEETQYF
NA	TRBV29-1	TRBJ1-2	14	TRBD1	TGCAGCGTCTTTGGACAGGGAGGGAACTATGGCTACACCTTC	CSVFGQGGNYGYTF